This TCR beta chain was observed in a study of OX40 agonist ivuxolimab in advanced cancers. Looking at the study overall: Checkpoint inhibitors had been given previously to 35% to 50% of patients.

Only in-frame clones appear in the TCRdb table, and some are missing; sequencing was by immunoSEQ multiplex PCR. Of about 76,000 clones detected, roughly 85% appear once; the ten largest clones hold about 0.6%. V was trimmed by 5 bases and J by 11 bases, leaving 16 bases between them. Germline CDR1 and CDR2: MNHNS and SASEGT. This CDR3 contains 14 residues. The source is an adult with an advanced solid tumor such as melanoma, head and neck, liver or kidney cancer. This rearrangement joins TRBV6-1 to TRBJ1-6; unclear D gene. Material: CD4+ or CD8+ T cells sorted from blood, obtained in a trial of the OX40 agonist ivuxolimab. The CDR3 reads CASSFQAALAPLHF. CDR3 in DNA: TGTGCCAGCAGTTTTCAGGCAGCCCTGGCACCCCTCCACTTT.